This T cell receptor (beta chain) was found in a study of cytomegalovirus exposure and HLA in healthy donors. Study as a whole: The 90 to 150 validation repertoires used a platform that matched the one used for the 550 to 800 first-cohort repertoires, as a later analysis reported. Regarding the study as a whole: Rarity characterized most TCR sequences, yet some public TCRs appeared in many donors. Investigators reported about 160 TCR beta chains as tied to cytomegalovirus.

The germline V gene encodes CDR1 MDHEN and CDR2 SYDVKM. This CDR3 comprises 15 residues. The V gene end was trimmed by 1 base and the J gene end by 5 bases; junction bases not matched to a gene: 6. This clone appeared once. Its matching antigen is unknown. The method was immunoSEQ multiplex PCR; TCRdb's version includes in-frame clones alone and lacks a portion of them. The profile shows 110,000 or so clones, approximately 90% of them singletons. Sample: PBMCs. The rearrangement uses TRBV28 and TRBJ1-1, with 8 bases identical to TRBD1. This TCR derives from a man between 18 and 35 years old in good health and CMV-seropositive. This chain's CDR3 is CASSLLLRGRTEAFF. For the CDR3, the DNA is TGTGCCAGCAGTTTATTACTCAGGGGGCGGACTGAAGCTTTCTTT.